What follows are 16 T cell receptor beta chains derived from one specimen sequenced in a study of blood T cell repertoires in COVID-19. The table came from immunoSEQ multiplex PCR; TCRdb's copy has only in-frame clones and leaves some out. The sample holds around 50,000 clones, 82% seen once. Sequenced sample: peripheral blood. All receptors derive from an elderly man with COVID-19, enrolled during active disease.

The genes are TRBV28 and TRBJ1-1, with D unclear. The CDR3 extends over 15 amino acids. CDR1 is MDHEN, CDR2 SYDVKM, per germline. Trimming took 3 bases from V and 0 from J, leaving 11 bases between them. The CDR3 sequence is CASSFRFSMNTEAFF. CDR3 sequence (DNA): TGTGCCAGCAGTTTCAGGTTTTCGATGAACACTGAAGCTTTCTTT.

The rearrangement joins TRBV6-5 to TRBJ2-5, with a tentative D call TRBD1 (6 bases). CDR1 is MNHEY and CDR2 is SVGAGI in the germline V gene. Trimming shortened V by 4 bases and J by 3 bases, and 9 bases separated the two germline ends. The CDR3 consists of 13 residues. CDR3 sequence: CASSWTVKETQYF. The CDR3 bases are TGTGCCAGCAGTTGGACAGTTAAAGAGACCCAGTACTTC.

The CDR3 reads CASSEYGAGANEQFF. CDR3 sequence (DNA): TGTGCCAGCAGTGAATATGGGGCGGGAGCCAATGAGCAGTTCTTC. The V gene is TRBV25-1, the J gene TRBJ2-1; 7 bases match TRBD2. V gave up 0 bases and J gave up 6 bases; unmatched junction bases: 5. The germline gives CDR1 MGHDK, CDR2 SYGVNS. The CDR3 extends over 15 amino acids.

The chain has TRBV7-8 and TRBJ1-2; TRBD1 might be the D (5 bases). CDR3 length: 13 amino acids. Looked up from germline, CDR1 is SGHVS and CDR2 is FQNEAQ. The V gene lost 5 bases and the J gene lost 4 bases, with 11 bases spanning the gap. The CDR3 spells CASSPQGIYGYTF. The CDR3 DNA follows: TGTGCCAGCAGCCCCCAGGGTATCTATGGCTACACCTTC.

The chain uses TRBV6-2 or TRBV6-3 and TRBJ1-1; 9 bases agree with TRBD1. Germline CDR1 MNHEY, CDR2 SVGEGT. CDR3 length: 15 residues. V lost 5 bases to trimming and J lost 5 bases; unmatched junction nucleotides: 9. This CDR3 reads CASSKEQGAGTEAFF. CDR3 sequence (DNA): TGTGCCAGCAGTAAAGAACAGGGGGCAGGGACTGAAGCTTTCTTT.

The chain has TRBV28 and TRBJ1-1, with a tentative D call TRBD1 (6 bases). The CDR3 spans 17 residues. V lost 6 bases to trimming and J lost 4 bases, with 24 bases between them. Germline V gene sequence: CDR1 MDHEN, CDR2 SYDVKM. CDR3 DNA: TGTGCCAGCAGGCTGGCCAGGGGAACACTCCGAGGCACTGAAGCTTTCTTT. Encoded protein: CASRLARGTLRGTEAFF.

The table lists this clone with a count of one. The CDR3: CSVEQRQETQYF. DNA of the CDR3: TGCAGCGTTGAACAACGGCAAGAGACCCAGTACTTC. This chain uses TRBV29-1 with TRBJ2-5; D is ambiguous. The length of the CDR3 is 12 residues. V lost 2 bases, J lost 2 bases, and 6 bases lay in between. Per the germline V gene, CDR1 is SQVTM and CDR2 is ANQGSEA.

V usage is TRBV6-5 and J usage is TRBJ1-2; possible D gene TRBD1, 5 bases. The CDR3 covers 13 residues. Germline loops: CDR1 MNHEY, CDR2 SVGAGI. The ends were cut back, 6 bases at V and 9 bases at J, with 17 bases in the middle. CDR3 residues: CASSGGTSTRYTF. The CDR3 nucleotides are TGTGCCAGCAGCGGGGGGACCTCTACCCGCTACACCTTC.

This clone was detected only once. The chain uses TRBV2 and TRBJ2-2; no firm D call. The length of the CDR3 is 11 residues. V was trimmed by 8 bases and J by 1 base, leaving 2 bases between them. In germline, CDR1 is SNHLY, CDR2 FYNNEI. In nucleotides, the CDR3 is TGTGCCAGCCAGAACACCGGGGAGCTGTTTTTT. Translating it yields CASQNTGELFF.

The chain employs TRBV7-9 and TRBJ1-1; D is uncertain. The CDR3 runs to 15 residues. Between the trimmed V and J ends, which lost 5 bases and 1 base, there was a span of 14 bases. Germline CDR1 and CDR2: SEHNR and FQNEAQ (reference sequence). The DNA for the CDR3 is TGTGCCAGCAGCCCGTCGGGGTCGGAGAACACTGAAGCTTTCTTT. This translates into CASSPSGSENTEAFF. Together with reference TRBV7-9 and TRBJ1-1, the CDR3 gives the full variable domain: DTGVSQNPRHKITKRGQNVTFRCDPISEHNRLYWYRQTLGQGPEFLTYFQNEAQLEKSRLLSDRFSAERPKGSFSTLEIQRTEQGDSAMYLCASSPSGSENTEAFFGQGTRLTVV.

The chain is built from TRBV30 and TRBJ1-5; the D is unclear. The V end was cut by 0 bases, the J end by 7 bases, with 13 bases between. This CDR3 has 14 residues. Germline V gives CDR1 GTSNPN, CDR2 SVGIG (reference sequence). The CDR3 coding sequence is TGTGCCTGGAGTGTCGGAGGTTTGAGCCAGCCCCAGCATTTT. It translates to CAWSVGGLSQPQHF.

J is TRBJ1-1 and V is TRBV28, with D unresolved. The CDR3 length is 12 residues. Germline CDR1 and CDR2: MDHEN and SYDVKM. Trimming stripped 5 bases from V and 8 bases from J, with 12 bases between. In DNA form, the CDR3 reads TGTGCCAGCAGTCCCCGCTACAGCGAAGCTTTCTTT. Translation gives CASSPRYSEAFF. Looking up the rest from reference TRBV28 and TRBJ1-1 gives the full variable domain: DVKVTQSSRYLVKRTGEKVFLECVQDMDHENMFWYRQDPGLGLRLIYFSYDVKMKEKGDIPEGYSVSREKKERFSLILESASTNQTSMYLCASSPRYSEAFFGQGTRLTVV.

This chain connects TRBV30 to TRBJ1-3; D is unclear. The germline V gene has CDR1 GTSNPN and CDR2 SVGIG (reference sequence). Trimming removed 2 bases from V and 1 base from J, with 9 bases in between. The CDR3 sequence is 14 residues long. The CDR3 protein is CAWSIAGSGNTIYF. CDR3 coding DNA: TGTGCCTGGAGTATAGCGGGATCTGGAAACACCATATATTTT.

The rearrangement links TRBV11-3 to TRBJ1-2; D is perhaps TRBD1 (6 bases). The germline gives CDR1 SGHNT, CDR2 YENEEA. The CDR3 totals 14 residues. The ends were cut back, 8 bases at V and 9 bases at J, with 22 bases in the middle. The CDR3 DNA follows: TGTGCCAGCGGGTCCCGGAAGGACAGACCCCGCTACACCTTC. It translates to CASGSRKDRPRYTF.

This clone has more than one count but fewer than ten. The chain carries TRBV28 and TRBJ1-6, with D possibly matching TRBD1 (6 bases). The CDR3 is made up of 14 amino acids. Germline V CDR1 and CDR2: MDHEN, SYDVKM. V gave up 11 bases and J gave up 8 bases, with 19 bases separating them. Here the CDR3 reads CAGTRQEKDSPLHF. The CDR3 DNA reads TGTGCCGGAACACGACAGGAGAAGGATTCACCCCTCCACTTT.

This chain connects TRBV19 to TRBJ2-7; TRBD1 aligns across 8 bases. Germline V gene lookup returns CDR1 LNHDA and CDR2 SQIVND (reference sequence). The CDR3 extends over 14 amino acids. Losses at the gene ends were 7 bases for V and 1 base for J; bases not matched to a gene: 6. This CDR3 is CASTPRTGSYEQYF. Here the CDR3 DNA reads TGTGCCAGTACCCCCCGGACAGGGTCCTACGAGCAGTACTTC.